This T cell receptor (beta chain) was sequenced for a study of early T cells in non-severe SARS-CoV-2 infection (dated by TCRdb to the early 2020s). Regarding the study in general: Bulk RNA from unsorted whole blood was used for TCR sequencing, so alpha and beta chains could not be paired. The investigation overall reported the following: VDJdb matching was skewed toward anti-spike CD8 responses, so virus-specific expansions were likely underestimated and private and CD4 specificities were missed.

This was a case-control study nested in a cohort of healthcare workers in London, UK, who had nasopharyngeal swab PCR tests and blood samples taken every week. Healthcare workers were enrolled in the week of the UK lockdown, from 23 to 31 March 2020, and were followed every week for up to roughly 15 weeks. This clonotype appeared many times. Its specific antigen is unknown. There are no base qualities to consult, and no much larger clone falls within one base. Including cysteine and phenylalanine, the CDR3 has 15 amino acids. Left in the record is the CDR3 DNA by itself, 45 bases read in frame from the first base. In the germline V gene, CDR1 corresponds to MNHEY and CDR2 to SVGEGT. V and J lose 6 bases and 0 bases, and a span of 12 bases separates them. The library was produced with 5' RACE. The data were produced on a NextSeq 500. In the TCR library protocol, unique molecular identifiers were attached to individual cDNA molecules to correct for PCR bias and sequencing error. Sequencing covered both TCR alpha and beta chains, and within each sample the abundances of alpha and beta sequences were tightly co-correlated. Per the original workflow: Decombinator V4 was used to annotate the V gene, J gene and CDR3 of the TCR sequences. TCRs were defined as expanded if a significant change between any two time points was detected under a Poisson model with p below 0.0001. TCR abundances were normalised to the total number of TCRs sequenced per sample and were expressed as counts per million. MAIT TCRs were defined by TRAV1-2 paired with TRAJ12, TRAJ20 or TRAJ33, and iNKT TCRs by TRAV10 paired with TRAJ18. A search of VDJdb, accessed on 1 November 2021, was run for TCRs annotated to CMV, EBV and SARS-CoV-2, with TCRs annotated for multiple antigens excluded. TCRdb applied fastp at Q25 and MiXCR to the public reads, then kept only in-frame beta chains. All rows with the same CDR3 protein become a single entry with the most common DNA and genes. The V and J calls shown here were made by TCRdb, not taken from the authors' results. This sample lists tens of thousands of distinct CDR3 sequences; 6% to 8% were detected once. Under 30% of the sample goes to the ten largest clones.

The receptor chain draws on TRBV6-2 or TRBV6-3 and TRBJ1-5, and TRBD1 may be the D gene, going by 5 matching bases. The sample consisted of whole blood, taken at baseline. The sequence was collected from an adult who was a healthcare worker with PCR-confirmed SARS-CoV-2 infection or an uninfected control (not recorded which). The DNA is TGTGCCAGCAGGACAGAATTAAATAGCAATCAGCCCCAGCATTTT. It translates to CASRTELNSNQPQHF.